This T cell receptor (beta chain) stems from a study of blood T cell repertoires in COVID-19. The wider study: The cDNA or gDNA used as material had been derived from T cells, B-cell-depleted T cells, or PBMCs.

Methods used by the authors: Cell counts per sample came from amplifying reference gene primers. Sequencing used immunoSEQ multiplex PCR; TCRdb keeps in-frame clones, though not all of them. The DNA was the basis for D and trimming; V, J and clone size are from that table. Of roughly 240,000 clones listed, 70% to 90% are singletons. Specimen: peripheral blood. This receptor was obtained from a man aged 60-69 years who had recovered from COVID-19.

This CDR3 reads CAWSVRSLGSGELFF. As DNA, the CDR3 is TGTGCCTGGAGTGTACGGTCCCTAGGTTCCGGGGAGCTGTTTTTT. The chain has TRBV30 and TRBJ2-2; D is unresolved. The CDR3 contains 15 residues. Germline CDR1 and CDR2: GTSNPN and SVGIG (reference sequence). Trimming stripped 0 bases from V and 6 bases from J, with 14 bases between.